This entry features one T cell receptor beta chain sequence. The CDR3 has 16 amino acids. Per the germline V gene, CDR1 is SEHNR and CDR2 is FQNEAQ (reference sequence). V was clipped by 4 bases and J by 8 bases; unmatched bases: 6. Sequenced by immunoSEQ multiplex PCR; TCRdb stores in-frame clones only, minus some. The table shows tens of thousands of clones, with just over 90% occurring only once. These data are taken from a study of T cells in tuberculosis. Sorting used thawed, overnight-rested PBMC stained with anti-CD3, a viability dye and GMM-loaded CD1B tetramer. CD1B tetramers were loaded with Rhodococcus equi-derived C32 glucose monomycolate.

This clonotype originated in an adult woman with latent tuberculosis. The V call is TRBV7-9, the J call TRBJ2-1; 15 bases match TRBD2. The sequenced sample consisted of CD1b-GMM tetramer-negative cells sorted from PBMCs. The CDR3 loop reads CASSSGTSGGFDEQFF. The CDR3, as DNA: TGTGCCAGCAGCTCGGGGACTAGCGGGGGGTTCGATGAGCAGTTCTTC. Drawing the rest from reference TRBV7-9 and TRBJ2-1, the complete variable domain is DTGVSQNPRHKITKRGQNVTFRCDPISEHNRLYWYRQTLGQGPEFLTYFQNEAQLEKSRLLSDRFSAERPKGSFSTLEIQRTEQGDSAMYLCASSSGTSGGFDEQFFGPGTRLTVL.